This T cell receptor (beta chain) was captured by sequencing in a study of blood T cell repertoires in COVID-19. Study information: Spain, Italy and the United States supplied samples that represented acute and convalescent COVID-19. The analysed material was cDNA or gDNA that came from T cells, B-cell-depleted T cells, or PBMCs.

Per the original data handling: Reference gene primer amplification gave nucleated cell count estimates. Libraries were prepared by immunoSEQ multiplex PCR; TCRdb keeps only in-frame clonotypes and omits some of them. V and J calls and clone size follow that table, whereas D and trimming were derived from the DNA. The profile covers over 250,000 clones, with roughly 80% appearing a single time and 5% taken by the ten largest. CDR1 is LGHDT, CDR2 YNNKEL, per germline (reference sequence). The junction had 15 bases not matched to a gene; V was cut back by 4 bases and J by 8 bases. There are 16 residues in the CDR3. Recruits, aged about 18 to 90 years, lived in 24 US areas.

V and J are TRBV3-1 (or the pseudogene TRBV3-2) and TRBJ2-5, with 8 bases fitting TRBD2. Sample: PBMCs or T cells enriched from blood (not recorded which). This sequence originates from a man aged 35 to 55 who had been exposed to COVID-19. CDR3 sequence (DNA): TGTGCCAGCAGCCCCCCAAATTGGGGACTAGAGAGAACCCAGTACTTC. This gives the protein CASSPPNWGLERTQYF.